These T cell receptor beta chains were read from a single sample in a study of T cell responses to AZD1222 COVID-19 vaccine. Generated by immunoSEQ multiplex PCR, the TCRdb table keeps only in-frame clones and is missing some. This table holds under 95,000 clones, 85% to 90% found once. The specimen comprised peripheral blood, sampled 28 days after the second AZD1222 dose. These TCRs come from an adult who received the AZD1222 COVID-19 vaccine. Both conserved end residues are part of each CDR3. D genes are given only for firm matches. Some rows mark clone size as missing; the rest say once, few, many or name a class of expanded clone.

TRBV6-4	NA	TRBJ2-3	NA	CASSETSSTDTQYF	TGTGCCAGCAGTGAGACCTCTAGCACAGATACGCAGTATTTT
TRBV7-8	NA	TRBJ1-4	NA	CASSFYGVATNEKLFF	TGTGCCAGCAGCTTCTACGGGGTTGCAACTAATGAAAAACTGTTTTTT
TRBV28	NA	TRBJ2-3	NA	CASSKKTGPSTDTQYF	TGTGCCAGCAGTAAGAAAACGGGGCCCAGCACAGATACGCAGTATTTT
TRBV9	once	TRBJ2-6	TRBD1	CASSVRWDSILSGANVLTF	TGTGCCAGCAGCGTACGCTGGGACAGTATACTTTCTGGGGCCAACGTCCTGACTTTC
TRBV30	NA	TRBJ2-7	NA	CAWSAPGNSYEQYF	TGTGCCTGGAGTGCACCAGGAAACTCCTACGAGCAGTACTTC
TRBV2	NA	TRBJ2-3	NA	CASRVQRAAGTDTQYF	TGTGCCAGCAGGGTCCAGCGGGCGGCAGGGACAGATACGCAGTATTTT
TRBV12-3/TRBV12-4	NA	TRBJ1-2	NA	CASSYRVNYGYTF	TGTGCCAGCAGTTACAGGGTAAACTATGGCTACACCTTC
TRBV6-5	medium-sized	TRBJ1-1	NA	CASSYRTDNAEAFF	TGTGCCAGCAGTTACCGGACGGATAACGCTGAAGCTTTCTTT
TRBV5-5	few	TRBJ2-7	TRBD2	CASSLGTSGSEQYF	TGTGCCAGCAGCCTTGGGACTAGCGGTTCCGAGCAGTACTTC
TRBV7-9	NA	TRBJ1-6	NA	CASSGLFGGGLRNSPLHF	TGTGCCAGCAGCGGGCTTTTCGGCGGGGGCCTGAGAAATTCACCCCTCCACTTT
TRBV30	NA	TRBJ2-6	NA	CAWSVLQGSSGANVLTF	TGTGCCTGGAGTGTACTTCAGGGGAGCTCTGGGGCCAACGTCCTGACTTTC
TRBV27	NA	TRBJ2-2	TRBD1	CASRRQQGLNTGELFF	TGTGCCAGCAGGCGACAACAGGGGCTGAACACCGGGGAGCTGTTTTTT
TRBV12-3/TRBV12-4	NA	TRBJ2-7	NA	CASRQGDIYEQYF	TGTGCCAGCAGGCAGGGAGATATCTACGAGCAGTACTTC
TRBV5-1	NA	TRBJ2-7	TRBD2	CASSGGLLADEQYF	TGCGCCAGCAGCGGCGGACTACTAGCGGACGAGCAGTACTTC
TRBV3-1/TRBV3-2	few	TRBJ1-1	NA	CASSQSFRAEAFF	TGTGCCAGCAGCCAAAGTTTCCGGGCTGAAGCTTTCTTT
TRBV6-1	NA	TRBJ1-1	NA	CASSEGGDYEAFF	TGTGCCAGCAGTGAGGGAGGCGACTATGAAGCTTTCTTT
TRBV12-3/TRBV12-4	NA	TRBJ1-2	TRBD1	CASSFEGAHGYTF	TGTGCCAGCAGTTTCGAGGGGGCTCACGGCTACACCTTC
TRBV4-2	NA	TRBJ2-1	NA	CASSLTPYNEQFF	TGTGCCAGCAGCCTCACCCCGTACAATGAGCAGTTCTTC
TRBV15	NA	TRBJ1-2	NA	CATSSTTGGYTF	TGTGCCACCAGCTCTACAACAGGTGGCTACACCTTC
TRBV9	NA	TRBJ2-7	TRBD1	CASSVKGANEQYF	TGTGCCAGCAGCGTCAAGGGGGCCAACGAGCAGTACTTC
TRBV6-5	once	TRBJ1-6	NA	CASSYYEGETSPLHF	TGTGCCAGCAGTTATTACGAGGGGGAAACTTCACCCCTCCACTTT